The 32 T cell receptor beta chains listed next were all sequenced from one sample in a study of T cell repertoires in cytomegalovirus infection. Each CDR3 protein is one row after TCRdb ran MiXCR on the reads. This table holds around 740,000 distinct CDR3 sequences, less than 40% found once. The sequencing sample was made of PBMCs. Source of these receptors: a human donor in good health (CMV status not recorded). Some clones in this sample may be carry-over from other donors' samples.

This clonotype was recorded many times. The J gene is TRBJ1-3, the V gene TRBV7-6; D remains unclear. This CDR3 has 15 amino acids. Germline lookup yields CDR1 SGHVS and CDR2 FNYEAQ. The germline V and J ends were trimmed by 5 bases and 0 bases, with 11 bases remaining between them. CDR3 in amino acids: CASSERPSSGNTIYF. The CDR3 DNA reads TGTGCCAGCAGCGAAAGGCCAAGCTCTGGAAACACCATATATTTT.

This clonotype was recorded at least ten times. The chain carries TRBV11-1 and TRBJ2-1, with 8 bases identical to TRBD1. The CDR3 has 13 residues. J lost 8 bases, V lost 6 bases, and 6 bases had no gene match. Germline CDR1 SGHAT, CDR2 FQDESV (reference sequence). The CDR3 loop reads CASSRDRGHEQFF. CDR3 DNA sequence: TGTGCCAGCAGTCGTGACAGGGGACATGAGCAGTTCTTC.

J is TRBJ1-5 and V is TRBV19; tentatively, D is TRBD1 (5 bases). The ends were cut back, 2 bases at V and 0 bases at J, with 8 bases in the middle. The CDR3 totals 15 residues. The germline CDR1 and CDR2 sequences are LNHDA and SQIVND (reference sequence). DNA of the CDR3: TGTGCCAGTAGTATAACCGGGGCTAGCAATCAGCCCCAGCATTTT. Translated: CASSITGASNQPQHF.

The chain carries TRBV28 and TRBJ1-2; TRBD1 aligns across 9 bases. Germline loops: CDR1 MDHEN, CDR2 SYDVKM. V dropped 5 bases and J dropped 3; count of bases not matched to a gene: 10. The length of the CDR3 is 16 residues. The CDR3 DNA reads as TGTGCCAGCAGTCTGATAGGACAGGGGAAGGACTATGGCTACACCTTC. This sequence encodes CASSLIGQGKDYGYTF.

This rearrangement joins TRBV28 to TRBJ1-2; D not resolved. Trimming pared 5 bases from V and 3 bases from J, leaving 16 bases between. Per germline, CDR1 MDHEN and CDR2 SYDVKM. The CDR3 extends over 15 amino acids. This CDR3 reads CASSPSDLPHYGYTF. The CDR3 nucleotides are TGTGCCAGCAGTCCCTCGGATTTACCTCACTATGGCTACACCTTC.

This chain joins TRBV11-3 and TRBJ2-1, with D perhaps TRBD1 (6 bases). This CDR3 contains 14 residues. Between the trimmed V and J ends, which lost 5 bases and 10 bases, there was a span of 18 bases. Germline lookup yields CDR1 SGHNT and CDR2 YENEEA. This CDR3 reads CASSPSDSQGEQFF. In nucleotides, the CDR3 is TGTGCCAGCAGCCCCTCGGACTCGCAGGGGGAGCAGTTCTTC.

The chain combines TRBV18 with TRBJ1-2; 8 nucleotides align to TRBD1. This CDR3 comprises 16 residues. The germline V gene has CDR1 KGHSH and CDR2 LQKENI. The V gene end was trimmed by 3 bases and the J gene end by 4 bases; junction bases not matched to a gene: 10. The chain's CDR3 is CASSPDTGQGLYGYTF. As DNA, the CDR3 is TGTGCCAGCTCACCTGATACCGGACAGGGCCTCTATGGCTACACCTTC.

This clonotype was seen ten or more times. The chain combines TRBV7-8 with TRBJ2-3, with D tentatively TRBD2 (5 bases). CDR1 is SGHVS, CDR2 FQNEAQ, per germline. This CDR3 region has 16 residues. V lost 7 bases and J 0 bases, leaving 17 bases between the germline ends. CDR3: CASTSPDGGSTDTQYF. CDR3 bases: TGTGCCAGCACCTCCCCGGACGGAGGAAGCACAGATACGCAGTATTTT.

The table lists this clonotype with a few counts. The J gene is TRBJ2-1, the V gene TRBV27; perhaps TRBD1 as D (5 bases). The germline V and J ends were trimmed by 5 bases and 6 bases, with 14 bases remaining between them. CDR1 is MNHEY and CDR2 is SMNVEV in the germline V gene (reference sequence). CDR3 size: 14 residues. The CDR3 spells CASSELPDINEQFF. The CDR3 DNA sequence: TGTGCCAGCAGTGAACTACCGGACATCAATGAGCAGTTCTTC.

On this clonotype: This likely comes from a read error, as the CDR3 has no conserved phenylalanine or tryptophan at its end. The chain recombines TRBV28 with TRBJ1-4, with D possibly being TRBD1 (5 bases). The CDR3 loop spans 15 amino acids. V lost 2 bases, J lost 8 bases, and 15 bases lay in between. CDR1 and CDR2 (germline): MDHEN, SYDVKM. The CDR3 here is CASSLPGLGREKLFL. The CDR3 nucleotides are TGTGCCAGCAGTTTACCGGGACTTGGGCGAGAAAAACTGTTTTTA.

J is TRBJ1-1 and V is TRBV12-3 or TRBV12-4, with D perhaps TRBD1 (5 bases). This CDR3 has 16 amino acids. The V gene lost 5 bases and the J gene lost 2 bases, with 18 bases spanning the gap. CDR3 sequence (DNA): TGTGCCAGCAGTGTGACACTTCTGAGGGGCAACACTGAAGCTTTCTTT. This translates into CASSVTLLRGNTEAFF.

The chain joins TRBV28 to TRBJ2-2; D possibly uses TRBD1 or TRBD2 (6 bases each). Between the trimmed V and J ends, which lost 8 bases and 16 bases, there was a span of 23 bases. This CDR3 region has 13 residues. CDR1 is MDHEN, CDR2 SYDVKM, per germline. CDR3 DNA: TGTGCCAGCTTAGAGAGCAAGGGGGGCAGCGCGTTTTTT. As protein: CASLESKGGSAFF.

Points on this clonotype: No conserved phenylalanine or tryptophan is present at the end of the CDR3, so a read error is the likely explanation. The limits of the CDR3 on the DNA are not certain, so only TCRdb's listed CDR3 is given. The rearrangement uses TRBV7-2 and TRBJ2-3; TRBD2, the D gene given by the table, was not confirmed from the DNA. Termini included, the CDR3 measures 18 amino acids. The germline gives CDR1 SGHTA, CDR2 FQGNSA. CDR3 protein: CASSPYPRTSWHADTQSV.

With respect to this clonotype: Because it lacks the conserved phenylalanine or tryptophan at the end, this CDR3 is likely a read error. The J gene is TRBJ2-4, the V gene TRBV7-2; TRBD1 aligns across 10 bases. The ends lost 3 bases at V and 0 bases at J; junction bases unmatched: 2. Germline values: CDR1 SGHTA, CDR2 FQGNSA. This CDR3 comprises 16 residues. The DNA for the CDR3 is TGTGCCAGCAGCTTTGGACAGGGGGTAGCCAAAAACATTCAGTACTTA. The encoded protein is CASSFGQGVAKNIQYL.

This chain joins TRBV29-1 and TRBJ2-2, with unresolved D. The CDR3 is 13 amino acids. CDR1 and CDR2 (germline): SQVTM, ANQGSEA. V gave up 7 bases and J gave up 7 bases, with 16 bases separating them. The CDR3 DNA follows: TGCAGCGGCACGACCCCGGATCTCGGGGAGCTGTTTTTT. It translates to CSGTTPDLGELFF.

This clonotype came up a few times. The rearrangement uses TRBV15 and TRBJ2-3; 7 bases align to TRBD2. This CDR3 is built from 16 residues. Germline CDR1 and CDR2: LNHNV and YYDKDF (reference sequence). V lost 2 bases to trimming and J lost 5 bases; unmatched junction nucleotides: 10. The CDR3 loop reads CATSRPRAGEGDTQYF. In nucleotides, the CDR3 is TGTGCCACCAGCAGACCACGGGCGGGAGAGGGAGATACGCAGTATTTT.

This chain joins TRBV3-1 and TRBJ2-1; TRBD2 aligns across 13 bases. The CDR3 totals 17 residues. Trimming removed 2 bases from V and 8 bases from J; junction bases left unmatched: 9. Germline CDR1 reads LGHDT; CDR2 reads YNNKEL (reference sequence). This CDR3 is CASSQPATSGGRDEQFF. The CDR3 coding sequence is TGTGCCAGCAGCCAACCCGCGACTAGCGGGGGGAGGGATGAGCAGTTCTTC.

Remarks on this clonotype: One base away lies a much larger clone, so this may be a sequencing read error. This chain joins TRBV7-6 and TRBJ2-3; possibly TRBD1 for D (6 bases). Germline values: CDR1 SGHVS, CDR2 FNYEAQ. The CDR3 consists of 15 residues. CDR3 amino acids: CASSYRDIFGDTQNF. In DNA form, the CDR3 reads TGTGCCAGCAGCTACCGGGACATTTTTGGGGATACGCAGAATTTT.

This sequence joins TRBV28 and TRBJ2-1; 15 bases line up with TRBD2. Germline V gene lookup returns CDR1 MDHEN and CDR2 SYDVKM. There are 19 residues in the CDR3. The V gene end was trimmed by 5 bases and the J gene end by 7 bases; junction bases not matched to a gene: 15. The CDR3, as DNA: TGTGCCAGCAGTCCCGCCCGGACTAGCGGGAGGGCCCTGGGGAATGAGCAGTTCTTC. This encodes CASSPARTSGRALGNEQFF.

Of note for this clonotype: A single base separates this from a much larger clone, so it may be a read error. The rearrangement links TRBV7-2 to TRBJ1-6; no clear D gene. This CDR3 is 14 amino acids long. Germline V gene lookup returns CDR1 SGHTA and CDR2 FQGNSA. CDR3 in amino acids: CASGPGYSNSTLHF. CDR3 DNA sequence: TGTGCCAGCGGCCCGGGGTACAGTAATTCAACCCTCCACTTT.

This clonotype has only a few counts. J is TRBJ1-2 and V is TRBV6-6, with 11 bases matching TRBD1. There are 15 residues in the CDR3. CDR1 and CDR2 (germline): MNHNY, SVGAGI (reference sequence). V was pared by 4 bases and J by 4 bases, with 5 bases of the junction left unmatched. The CDR3 protein is CASSSRTGGGYGYTF. Here the CDR3 DNA reads TGTGCCAGCAGTTCTCGGACAGGGGGCGGCTATGGCTACACCTTC.

This clonotype has only a few counts. The rearrangement uses TRBV4-1 and TRBJ1-1, with D hard to call. Germline CDR1 reads MGHRA; CDR2 reads YSYEKL. Trimming took 4 bases from V and 4 from J, leaving 13 bases between them. The CDR3 is 14 residues long. In nucleotides, the CDR3 is TGCGCCAGCAGCCCGGAGCCTTTGGTCACTGAAGCTTTCTTT. Amino acid sequence: CASSPEPLVTEAFF.

This clonotype was detected only a few times. The chain combines TRBV27 with TRBJ2-1, with TRBD2 as a possible D gene (5 bases). Trimming took 3 bases from V and 5 from J, leaving 11 bases between them. The germline V gene has CDR1 MNHEY and CDR2 SMNVEV (reference sequence). This CDR3 contains 14 residues. The CDR3 is CASSFDFGDNEQFF. In DNA, the CDR3 is TGTGCCAGCAGTTTTGACTTCGGGGACAATGAGCAGTTCTTC.

This clonotype turned up a few times. This chain links TRBV6-1 with TRBJ2-7; weak D call: TRBD2 (6 bases). The CDR3 is made up of 15 amino acids. V was pared by 5 bases and J by 4 bases, with 18 bases between. Germline lookup yields CDR1 MNHNS and CDR2 SASEGT. In DNA form, the CDR3 reads TGTGCCAGCAGTCCCCTGGCGGGGATTTCTTACGAGCAGTACTTC. This gives the protein CASSPLAGISYEQYF.

In this sample, this clonotype turned up many times. This chain links TRBV7-2 with TRBJ2-3; D tentatively reads TRBD1 or TRBD2 (6 bases each). This CDR3 is 15 amino acids long. V lost 3 bases and J lost 3, with 13 bases in between. Germline V gene sequence: CDR1 SGHTA, CDR2 FQGNSA. CDR3 residues: CASSFIGGRTDTQYF. The CDR3 DNA reads TGTGCCAGCAGCTTTATTGGGGGGCGGACAGATACGCAGTATTTT.

This clonotype was observed a few times. The chain couples TRBV27 to TRBJ2-5; 13 bases are shared with TRBD2. The CDR3 totals 17 residues. Germline CDR1 and CDR2: MNHEY and SMNVEV (reference sequence). J lost 1 base, V lost 4 bases, and 6 bases had no gene match. The CDR3 coding sequence is TGTGCCAGCAGTTCCGTGGGACTAGCGGGGATCCAAGAGACCCAGTACTTC. This sequence encodes CASSSVGLAGIQETQYF.

With respect to this clonotype: One junction end does not reproduce the germline sequence, and a read error may be involved. The chain employs TRBV7-2 and TRBJ1-2; the D gene is possibly TRBD1 (5 bases). Germline values: CDR1 SGHTA, CDR2 FQGNSA. The CDR3 totals 13 residues. The CDR3: CASSLVGGTGYNF. For the CDR3, the DNA is TGTGCCAGCAGCTTAGTCGGGGGGACTGGCTACAACTTC.

The chain recombines TRBV27 with TRBJ1-6; D ambiguous. The CDR3 covers 16 residues. V was clipped by 2 bases and J by 4 bases, with 12 bases between them. Germline V gives CDR1 MNHEY, CDR2 SMNVEV (reference sequence). CDR3 amino acids: CASSLQLGNYNSPLHF. CDR3 coding DNA: TGTGCCAGCAGTTTACAACTGGGCAATTATAATTCACCCCTCCACTTT.

This clonotype was picked up a small number of times. This chain's CDR3 is CASTQGGGGELFF. CDR3 DNA: TGTGCCAGCACGCAGGGGGGTGGCGGGGAGCTGTTTTTT. V and J are TRBV5-4 and TRBJ2-2; a possible D gene is TRBD1 (7 bases). With 6 bases removed from V and 7 bases from J, the gap between germline ends came to 13 bases. CDR1 is SGHNT and CDR2 is YYREEE in the germline V gene (reference sequence). There are 13 residues in the CDR3.

CDR3 nucleotides: TGTGCCAGCAGTTCCCCCGGACAGGGAAAATTCTATGGCTACACCTTC. It codes for CASSSPGQGKFYGYTF. This chain joins TRBV6-6 and TRBJ1-2, with 8 positions matching TRBD1. CDR3 length equals 16 residues. J was trimmed by 4 bases and V by 4 bases; bases with no gene match: 11. The germline gives CDR1 MNHNY, CDR2 SVGAGI (reference sequence).

This clonotype was detected only a few times. This chain joins TRBV28 and TRBJ1-1; D may be TRBD1 (6 bases). CDR1 is MDHEN and CDR2 is SYDVKM in the germline V gene. CDR3 size: 12 residues. The V gene lost 8 bases and the J gene lost 10 bases, with 17 bases spanning the gap. The CDR3 nucleotides are TGTGCCAGCGGGGACTCAGGGGTGAGAGCTTTCTTT. Translation: CASGDSGVRAFF. The variable domain in full, with the rest retrieved from reference TRBV28 and TRBJ1-1, is DVKVTQSSRYLVKRTGEKVFLECVQDMDHENMFWYRQDPGLGLRLIYFSYDVKMKEKGDIPEGYSVSREKKERFSLILESASTNQTSMYLCASGDSGVRAFFGQGTRLTVV.

This rearrangement joins TRBV20-1 to TRBJ2-7, with 11 bases matching TRBD2. The ends lost 3 bases at V and 2 bases at J; junction bases unmatched: 0. The CDR3 spans 13 residues. Germline V gene lookup returns CDR1 DFQATT and CDR2 SNEGSKA (reference sequence). The CDR3 is CSASSGRAYEQYF. The CDR3 DNA follows: TGCAGTGCTAGTAGCGGGAGGGCCTACGAGCAGTACTTC.